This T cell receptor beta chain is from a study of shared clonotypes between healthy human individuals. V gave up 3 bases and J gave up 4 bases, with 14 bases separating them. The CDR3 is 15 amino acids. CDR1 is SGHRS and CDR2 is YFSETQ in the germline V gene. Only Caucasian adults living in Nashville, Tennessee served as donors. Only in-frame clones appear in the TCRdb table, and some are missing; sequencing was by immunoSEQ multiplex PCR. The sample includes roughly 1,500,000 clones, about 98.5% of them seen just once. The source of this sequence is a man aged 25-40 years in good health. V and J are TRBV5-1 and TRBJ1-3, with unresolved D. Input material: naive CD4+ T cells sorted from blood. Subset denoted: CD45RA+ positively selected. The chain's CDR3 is CASSSGEREGNTIYF. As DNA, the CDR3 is TGCGCCAGCAGCTCGGGAGAGCGGGAAGGAAACACCATATATTTT.